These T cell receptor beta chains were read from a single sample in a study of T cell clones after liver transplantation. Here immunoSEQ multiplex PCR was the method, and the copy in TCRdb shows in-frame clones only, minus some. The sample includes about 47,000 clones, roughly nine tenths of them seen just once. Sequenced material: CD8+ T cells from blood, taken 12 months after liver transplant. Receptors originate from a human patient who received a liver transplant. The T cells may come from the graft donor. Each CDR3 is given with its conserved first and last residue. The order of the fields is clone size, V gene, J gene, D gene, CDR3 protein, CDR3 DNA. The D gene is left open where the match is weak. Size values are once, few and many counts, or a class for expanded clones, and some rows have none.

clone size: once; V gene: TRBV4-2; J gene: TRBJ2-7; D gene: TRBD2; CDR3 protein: CASSQVWAGGALNEQYF; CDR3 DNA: TGTGCCAGCAGCCAAGTTTGGGCGGGAGGGGCCCTCAACGAGCAGTACTTC
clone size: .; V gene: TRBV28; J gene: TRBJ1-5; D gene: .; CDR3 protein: CASSPGQSGQPQHF; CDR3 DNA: TGTGCCAGCAGTCCCGGACAGAGCGGTCAGCCCCAGCATTTT
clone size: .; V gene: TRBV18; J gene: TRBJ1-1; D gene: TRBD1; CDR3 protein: CASSPPGGYTEAFF; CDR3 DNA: TGTGCCAGCTCACCCCCAGGGGGATACACTGAAGCTTTCTTT
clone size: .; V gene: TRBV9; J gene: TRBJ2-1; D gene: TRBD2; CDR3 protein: CASSVGLAGYEQFF; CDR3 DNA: TGTGCCAGCAGCGTAGGACTAGCGGGATATGAGCAGTTCTTC
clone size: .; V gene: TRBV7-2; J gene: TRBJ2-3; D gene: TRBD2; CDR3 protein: CASSNLAGGVTQYF; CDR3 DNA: TGTGCCAGCAGCAATCTAGCGGGAGGTGTTACGCAGTATTTT
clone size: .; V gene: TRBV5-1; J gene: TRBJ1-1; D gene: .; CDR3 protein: CASSFENTEAFF; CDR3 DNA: TGCGCCAGCAGCTTTGAGAACACTGAAGCTTTCTTT
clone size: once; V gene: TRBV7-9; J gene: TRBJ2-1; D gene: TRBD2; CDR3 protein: CASSGTRETKYPRNEQFF; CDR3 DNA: TGTGCCAGCAGCGGGACTAGAGAAACTAAATACCCCCGTAATGAGCAGTTCTTC
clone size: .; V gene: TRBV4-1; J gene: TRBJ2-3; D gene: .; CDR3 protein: CASSQGGADSDTQYF; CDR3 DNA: TGCGCCAGCAGCCAAGGGGGGGCAGACTCAGATACGCAGTATTTT
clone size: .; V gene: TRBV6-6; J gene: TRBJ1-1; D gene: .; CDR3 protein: CASSYLGHRGTEAFF; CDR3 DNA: TGTGCCAGCAGTTATTTGGGACACCGAGGGACTGAAGCTTTCTTT
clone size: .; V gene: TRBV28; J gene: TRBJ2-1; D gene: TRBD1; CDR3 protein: CASSEGGRGHNEQFF; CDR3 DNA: TGTGCCAGCAGCGAAGGGGGCCGGGGTCACAATGAGCAGTTCTTC
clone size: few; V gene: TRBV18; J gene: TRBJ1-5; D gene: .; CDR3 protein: CASSQETADSSQPQHF; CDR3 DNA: TGTGCCAGCTCCCAGGAGACAGCCGATAGCTCTCAGCCCCAGCATTTT
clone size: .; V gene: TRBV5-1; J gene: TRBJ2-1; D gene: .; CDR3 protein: CASSLGLASSYNEQFF; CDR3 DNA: TGCGCCAGCAGCTTGGGGCTAGCGAGCTCCTACAATGAGCAGTTCTTC